Reported below is one T cell receptor (beta chain). This record belongs to a study of blood T cell repertoires in COVID-19. Study-wide background: Acute and convalescent COVID-19 samples came from the United States, Italy and Spain.

The repertoire was sequenced with immunoSEQ multiplex PCR; TCRdb's copy has only in-frame clones and lacks some. The data show approximately 250,000 clones, 88% seen once. The sequenced material came from PBMCs or T cells enriched from blood (not recorded which). The source of this sequence is an older woman in a cohort exposed to, infected with or recovered from COVID-19 (not recorded which).

This CDR3 reads CASSLAGRLSGNTIYF. For the CDR3, the DNA is TGTGCCAGCAGCTTAGCTGGGCGTCTCTCTGGAAACACCATATATTTT. The chain employs TRBV7-8 and TRBJ1-3; D unclear. The CDR3 is 16 amino acids. Trimming pared 0 bases from V and 0 bases from J, leaving 9 bases between. Germline CDR1 reads SGHVS; CDR2 reads FQNEAQ.